Listed here are 8 T cell receptor beta chains from one sample, sequenced in a study of siplizumab effects on memory and regulatory T cells. Method: immunoSEQ multiplex PCR; TCRdb's copy keeps in-frame clones and lacks some. The sample has around 100,000 clones; less than 95% are singletons. The sequenced sample consisted of non-Treg CD4+ T cells sorted from blood. The receptor set was obtained from a human donor in good health.

The CDR3 region is CASRNLTGGGWYTEAFF. For the CDR3, the DNA is TGTGCCAGCAGAAACCTTACAGGGGGCGGGTGGTACACTGAAGCTTTCTTT. The rearrangement links TRBV27 to TRBJ1-1, with 9 positions matching TRBD1. The CDR3 spans 17 residues. Germline V gene data show CDR1 as MNHEY and CDR2 as SMNVEV (reference sequence). V shed 6 bases and J 3 bases; nucleotides not matched to a gene: 14.

CDR3 protein: CASRIGQGGTGELFF. The CDR3 region has the DNA TGTGCCAGCAGGATAGGACAGGGAGGAACCGGGGAGCTGTTTTTT. The chain combines TRBV2 with TRBJ2-2; 8 nucleotides agree with TRBD1. CDR1 and CDR2 from the germline V gene are SNHLY and FYNNEI. V shed 6 bases, J shed 5 bases, and the junction held 8 bases outside the gene matches. The CDR3 runs to 15 residues. Full variable domain (remainder filled in from reference TRBV2 and TRBJ2-2): EPEVTQTPSHQVTQMGQEVILRCVPISNHLYFYWYRQILGQKVEFLVSFYNNEISEKSEIFDDQFSVERPDGSNFTLKIRSTKLEDSAMYFCASRIGQGGTGELFFGEGSRLTVL.

The chain's CDR3 is CASSSGSGQGPYEQYF. The CDR3 region has the DNA TGTGCCAGCAGCTCAGGATCGGGACAGGGACCCTACGAGCAGTACTTC. This chain links TRBV7-8 with TRBJ2-7; 9 bases align to TRBD1. The germline gives CDR1 SGHVS, CDR2 FQNEAQ. Losses at the gene ends were 4 bases for V and 2 bases for J; bases not matched to a gene: 9. This CDR3 spans 16 amino acids.

This chain joins TRBV28 and TRBJ2-5; the match to TRBD2 covers 11 bases. The CDR3 length is 15 residues. Per germline, CDR1 MDHEN and CDR2 SYDVKM. V dropped 5 bases and J dropped 9; count of bases not matched to a gene: 11. The CDR3: CASSRLAGPPGAQYF. The CDR3 nucleotides are TGTGCCAGCAGTAGACTAGCGGGGCCCCCAGGGGCCCAGTACTTC. Using reference TRBV28 and TRBJ2-5 for the parts outside the CDR3, the full variable domain is DVKVTQSSRYLVKRTGEKVFLECVQDMDHENMFWYRQDPGLGLRLIYFSYDVKMKEKGDIPEGYSVSREKKERFSLILESASTNQTSMYLCASSRLAGPPGAQYFGPGTRLLVL.

This chain connects TRBV29-1 to TRBJ2-1, with 9 bases aligning to TRBD2. Germline V gene lookup returns CDR1 SQVTM and CDR2 ANQGSEA. CDR3 length: 15 residues. The V segment lost 7 bases and the J segment 7 bases; nucleotides outside the gene matches: 14. CDR3 nucleotide sequence: TGCAGCGGGAAGCGGGAGGCGTGGGAAGGTAATGAGCAGTTCTTC. Its translation: CSGKREAWEGNEQFF.

The V gene is TRBV6-5, the J gene TRBJ2-7; no clear D gene. CDR3 length: 15 amino acids. Trimming removed 5 bases at V and 0 bases at J, with 14 bases between. CDR1 MNHEY and CDR2 SVGAGI come from the germline V gene. The CDR3 loop is CASSRGSLSSYEQYF. The CDR3 DNA follows: TGTGCCAGCAGTAGAGGATCTTTAAGCTCCTACGAGCAGTACTTC.

The rearrangement links TRBV4-2 to TRBJ1-4, with D possibly being TRBD1 (5 bases). This CDR3 has 14 residues. Trimming pared 0 bases from V and 12 bases from J, leaving 14 bases between. The germline V gene has CDR1 LGHNA and CDR2 YNFKEQ. The DNA for the CDR3 is TGTGCCAGCAGCCAAGAAATGGTTTCGGGGCAACTGTTTTTT. This codes for CASSQEMVSGQLFF.

The chain employs TRBV7-8 and TRBJ2-5; D unresolved. The germline CDR1 and CDR2 sequences are SGHVS and FQNEAQ. V was shortened by 5 bases and J by 5 bases, with 15 bases between the two germline ends. CDR3 length: 14 residues. CDR3 nucleotides: TGTGCCAGCAGCCCCCTGGGGATAGGGGAGACCCAGTACTTC. The encoded protein is CASSPLGIGETQYF.